These T cell receptor beta chains were read from a single sample in a study of T-cell reconstitution after alpha-beta-depleted transplantation in children. TCRdb redid the calling of the PCR reads with MiXCR, one entry per CDR3 protein. The repertoire holds 450,000 to 600,000 distinct CDR3 sequences, with roughly 10% as singletons. The specimen was PBMCs, collected before TCRalphabeta/CD19-depleted stem cell transplant. The receptors were sampled from a child aged 2 to 15 with inherited bone marrow failure, due to receive a stem cell transplant. The CDR3 runs from the conserved cysteine through the conserved F or W. A D gene is named only where the DNA matches it firmly. Size values are once, few and many counts, or a class for expanded clones, and some rows have none.

>TRBD1|many|TRBJ1-1|TRBV7-2
CASSSGTGGLSRAFF
TGTGCCAGCAGCTCGGGGACAGGGGGCTTGAGTAGAGCTTTCTTT
>TRBD2|many|TRBJ2-3|TRBV28
CASSHRTSAPSTDTQYF
TGTGCCAGCAGCCACCGGACTAGCGCGCCTAGCACAGATACGCAGTATTTT
>-|few|TRBJ2-1|TRBV7-2
CASSLRVGHNEQFF
TGTGCCAGCAGCTTAAGGGTGGGTCATAATGAGCAGTTCTTC
>TRBD2|few|TRBJ2-5|TRBV13
CASSFRTSLKETQYF
TGTGCCAGCAGTTTCAGGACTAGCCTTAAAGAGACCCAGTACTTC
>-|many|TRBJ2-1|TRBV5-1
CASLQPGTDNEQFF
TGCGCCAGCTTGCAACCCGGGACCGACAATGAGCAGTTCTTC
>-|-|TRBJ2-3|TRBV27
CASSPFMSTDTQYF
TGTGCCAGCAGTCCCTTTATGAGCACAGATACGCAGTATTTT
>-|many|TRBJ1-5|TRBV7-9
CASSLDMWPGEPQHF
TGTGCCAGCAGCCTGGATATGTGGCCGGGGGAGCCCCAGCATTTT
>-|few|TRBJ1-1|TRBV12-3/TRBV12-4
CASSVRDGGPEAFF
TGTGCCAGCAGTGTCCGGGACGGAGGCCCTGAAGCTTTCTTT
>-|few|TRBJ2-1|TRBV6-1
CASSPSPWSSYNEQFF
TGTGCCAGCAGTCCGTCACCGTGGAGCTCCTACAATGAGCAGTTCTTC
>-|many|TRBJ2-1|TRBV18
CASSHSMTGTDSYNEQFF
TGTGCCAGCTCACATTCAATGACCGGGACCGACTCCTACAATGAGCAGTTCTTC
>-|few|TRBJ2-7|TRBV6-2/TRBV6-3
CASSYPFYEQYF
TGTGCCAGCAGTTACCCTTTCTACGAGCAGTACTTC
>TRBD1|many|TRBJ1-1|TRBV27
CASRNRGTEAFF
TGTGCCAGCAGGAACAGGGGCACTGAAGCTTTCTTT
>-|once|TRBJ2-7|TRBV28
CASSLPPSPEQYF
TGTGCCAGCAGTTTACCCCCGAGTCCCGAGCAGTACTTC
>TRBD2|many|TRBJ2-2|TRBV7-9
CASSSPPVGGGSFTGELFF
TGTGCCAGCAGCTCTCCCCCCGTGGGCGGCGGGAGTTTCACCGGGGAGCTGTTTTTT
>TRBD1|few|TRBJ2-3|TRBV7-2
CASSLRNRGSEDTQYF
TGTGCCAGCAGCTTACGGAACAGGGGGTCGGAAGATACGCAGTATTTT
>-|-|TRBJ2-5|TRBV7-6
CASSLRQLQETPYF
TGTGCCAGCAGCTTACGCCAACTACAAGAGACCCCGTACTTC
>TRBD1|many|TRBJ2-1|TRBV4-3
CASSQRPGTGHEQFF
TGCGCCAGCAGCCAGAGGCCCGGGACAGGACATGAGCAGTTCTTC
>-|many|TRBJ2-7|TRBV7-9
CASSLEVGGMTYEQYF
TGTGCCAGCAGCTTAGAGGTCGGGGGCATGACCTACGAGCAGTACTTC
>TRBD2|many|TRBJ2-7|TRBV20-1
CSAILAGGYGLSYEQYF
TGCAGTGCTATCCTAGCGGGAGGCTACGGACTTTCCTACGAGCAGTACTTC
>-|-|TRBJ1-3|TRBV11-1
CASSLAPEGRGAGNTIYF
TGTGCCAGCAGCTTAGCGCCAGAGGGGCGCGGAGCTGGAAACACCATATATTTT
>-|many|TRBJ2-1|TRBV5-8
CASSLSRTFYNEQFF
TGTGCCAGCAGCCTTAGTCGGACCTTCTACAATGAGCAGTTCTTC
>TRBD1|many|TRBJ2-5|TRBV5-4
CASSLAPPGQDGETQYF
TGTGCCAGCAGCTTGGCCCCCCCGGGACAGGATGGAGAGACCCAGTACTTC
>-|many|TRBJ2-1|TRBV10-3
CAIMRASSYNEQFF
TGTGCCATCATGAGGGCTAGCTCCTACAATGAGCAGTTCTTC
>-|many|TRBJ2-7|TRBV5-1
CASSSGGHEQYF
TGCGCCAGCAGCTCCGGAGGCCACGAGCAGTACTTC
>TRBD2|many|TRBJ2-2|TRBV7-6
CASSSSGRATGELFF
TGTGCCAGCAGCTCTAGCGGGAGGGCCACCGGGGAGCTGTTTTTT
>-|many|TRBJ2-1|TRBV9
CASSVGRFSYNEQFF
TGTGCCAGCAGCGTAGGGCGGTTCTCCTACAATGAGCAGTTCTTC
>-|many|TRBJ2-5|TRBV7-2
CASSFRVRGQETQYF
TGTGCCAGCAGCTTCAGGGTGAGGGGCCAAGAGACCCAGTACTTC
>TRBD2|few|TRBJ2-7|TRBV7-2
CASSLRLTWRETEQYF
TGTGCCAGCAGCTTACGGCTAACTTGGCGGGAGACCGAGCAGTACTTC
>-|-|TRBJ2-4|TRBV5-4
CASSLDWGPGRSIQYF
TGTGCCAGCAGCTTGGATTGGGGGCCAGGGAGGAGCATTCAGTACTTC
>TRBD2|few|TRBJ2-1|TRBV2
CASMLAEYNEQFF
TGTGCCAGCATGCTAGCGGAGTACAATGAGCAGTTCTTC
>-|many|TRBJ2-5|TRBV5-1
CASSARGSPGTQYF
TGCGCCAGCAGCGCCCGGGGCTCACCTGGGACCCAGTACTTC
>-|few|TRBJ2-7|TRBV20-1
CSASLGAHNEQYF
TGCAGTGCTAGTTTGGGGGCACATAACGAGCAGTACTTC
>TRBD2|-|TRBJ2-3|TRBV29-1
CSVEMGLADSTDTQYF
TGCAGCGTTGAAATGGGACTAGCGGATAGCACAGATACGCAGTATTTT
>TRBD1|-|TRBJ2-1|TRBV4-3
CASSLTGVLPNEQFF
TGCGCCAGCAGCCTTACAGGGGTCTTGCCAAATGAGCAGTTCTTC
>TRBD2|many|TRBJ2-1|TRBV5-1
CASRPSGSYNEQFF
TGCGCCAGCAGGCCTAGCGGTTCCTACAATGAGCAGTTCTTC
>TRBD2|few|TRBJ2-5|TRBV5-1
CASQTSGSAETQYF
TGCGCCAGCCAGACTAGCGGGAGTGCGGAGACCCAGTACTTC
>-|many|TRBJ2-5|TRBV5-1
CASSLERGAGYGETQYF
TGCGCCAGCAGCTTGGAGCGAGGGGCAGGGTATGGAGAGACCCAGTACTTC
>-|few|TRBJ1-5|TRBV5-6
CASSFSKGLGNQPQHF
TGTGCCAGCAGCTTTAGTAAGGGGTTAGGCAATCAGCCCCAGCATTTT
>-|many|TRBJ2-1|TRBV7-2
CASTRGTGYSYNEQFF
TGTGCCAGCACCCGAGGGACTGGATATTCCTACAATGAGCAGTTCTTC
>TRBD1|many|TRBJ1-1|TRBV25-1
CASSDPDRDTEAFF
TGTGCCAGCAGTGACCCTGACAGGGATACTGAAGCTTTCTTT
>TRBD2|-|TRBJ2-2|TRBV18
CASSPRGVLGLAETGELFF
TGTGCCAGCTCACCACGGGGCGTTTTGGGCCTAGCGGAGACCGGGGAGCTGTTTTTT
>TRBD2|-|TRBJ2-7|TRBV6-2/TRBV6-3
CASSYSIVGLAGGPLDEQYF
TGTGCCAGCAGTTACTCGATCGTTGGACTAGCGGGAGGGCCGCTCGACGAGCAGTACTTC
>-|many|TRBJ2-7|TRBV5-1
CASTPRPLSSYEQYF
TGCGCCAGCACCCCCCGCCCGCTGAGCTCCTACGAGCAGTACTTC
>-|many|TRBJ2-7|TRBV29-1
CSAQGPAYEQYF
TGCAGCGCCCAAGGACCTGCCTACGAGCAGTACTTC
>-|-|TRBJ2-7|TRBV27
CASSKGGYLYEQYF
TGTGCCAGCAGTAAGGGCGGGTACCTCTACGAGCAGTACTTC
>-|many|TRBJ2-1|TRBV27
CASSLLGGVMNEQFF
TGTGCCAGCAGCCTACTAGGGGGAGTTATGAATGAGCAGTTCTTC
>-|many|TRBJ2-3|TRBV4-3
CASSQDLLGTDTQYF
TGCGCCAGCAGCCAAGATCTCCTAGGGACAGATACGCAGTATTTT
>-|few|TRBJ2-1|TRBV3-1
CASSPHKQGSYNEQFF
TGTGCCAGCAGCCCACACAAACAGGGTTCCTACAATGAGCAGTTCTTC
>TRBD2|many|TRBJ2-2|TRBV12-3/TRBV12-4
CAGALAGNTGELFF
TGTGCCGGCGCCCTAGCGGGAAACACCGGGGAGCTGTTTTTT
>TRBD2|many|TRBJ2-7|TRBV3-1
CASSQDLRGGSYYEQYF
TGTGCCAGCAGCCAAGACTTGCGGGGGGGAAGCTACTACGAGCAGTACTTC
>-|few|TRBJ1-4|TRBV7-9
CASSLLQFNEKLFF
TGTGCCAGCAGCTTGTTACAGTTTAATGAAAAACTGTTTTTT
>-|many|TRBJ2-1|TRBV7-9
CASSLTEGNEQFF
TGTGCCAGCAGCTTAACCGAAGGTAATGAGCAGTTCTTC